These 30 T cell receptor beta chains came from one sample sequenced in a study of beta chain features in type 1 diabetes. Expressed TCRB transcripts were sequenced because the entire RNA isolate underwent reverse transcription. Here immunoSEQ multiplex PCR was the method, and the copy in TCRdb shows in-frame clones only, minus some. The table has more than 550,000 clones, around 15% seen once. Their cognate antigens are unknown. The study's findings and limits: Shorter TCRB CDR3s, moderately but significantly so, marked every one of the four CD4+ subsets in Type 1 diabetes patients.

The sample taken for sequencing was naive CD4+ T cells from blood. All receptors derive from a man younger than 30 with type 1 diabetes.

This clone has a handful of counts. The V and J genes are TRBV5-6 and TRBJ1-4; weak D call: TRBD1 (6 bases). There are 14 residues in the CDR3. Trimming left V 1 base short and J 6 bases short, with 10 bases between. Germline CDR1 is SGHDT and CDR2 is YYEEEE. The CDR3 spells CASSLQGRDEKLFF. The CDR3 DNA reads TGTGCCAGCAGCTTGCAGGGGAGGGATGAAAAACTGTTTTTT. Combining the CDR3 with reference TRBV5-6 and TRBJ1-4 gives the whole variable domain DAGVTQSPTHLIKTRGQQVTLRCSPKSGHDTVSWYQQALGQGPQFIFQYYEEEERQRGNFPDRFSGHQFPNYSSELNVNALLLGDSALYLCASSLQGRDEKLFFGSGTQLSVL.

This clone was seen a handful of times. The chain joins TRBV19 to TRBJ2-1; TRBD1 agrees at 8 bases. The CDR3 is 15 amino acids. V dropped 5 bases and J dropped 4; count of bases not matched to a gene: 7. Germline CDR1 LNHDA, CDR2 SQIVND (reference sequence). In DNA form, the CDR3 reads TGTGCCAGTAGTGCCCCGGGACAGGTGTACAATGAGCAGTTCTTC. It specifies CASSAPGQVYNEQFF.

This chain links TRBV7-2 with TRBJ2-1; 9 bases match TRBD2. The J segment lost 7 bases and the V segment lost 7 bases, leaving 11 bases of the junction unmatched. This CDR3 has 15 residues. Germline CDR1 SGHTA, CDR2 FQGNSA. The CDR3 here is CASTLRAGGRNEQFF. The CDR3 coding sequence is TGTGCCAGCACCCTCAGGGCGGGGGGGCGAAATGAGCAGTTCTTC.

The chain uses TRBV7-3 and TRBJ2-1, with a tentative D call TRBD1 (5 bases). The germline gives CDR1 SGHTA, CDR2 FQGTGA. The V gene lost 5 bases and the J gene lost 9 bases, with 11 bases spanning the gap. The CDR3 loop spans 12 amino acids. The CDR3: CASSTQGGEQFF. The CDR3 nucleotides are TGTGCCAGCAGCACCCAGGGCGGTGAGCAGTTCTTC.

J is TRBJ2-3 and V is TRBV5-1; unclear D gene. Germline CDR1 is SGHRS and CDR2 is YFSETQ. The V end lost 1 base, the J end lost 1 base, and 7 bases lay between the germline ends. This CDR3 contains 14 residues. CDR3 DNA: TGCGCCAGCAGCTTGCACAAGCGCACAGATACGCAGTATTTT. Its translation is CASSLHKRTDTQYF.

The CDR3 DNA is TGCGCCAGCAGCCAAGATCGAAGCGGGGGCACAGATACGCAGTATTTT. It specifies CASSQDRSGGTDTQYF. The genes are TRBV4-3 and TRBJ2-3; 7 positions match TRBD2. Germline assignment: CDR1 LGHNA and CDR2 YSLEER. The CDR3 runs 16 residues. The V and J ends lost 0 bases and 1 base, in that order; junction bases with no gene match: 4.

This chain connects TRBV27 to TRBJ2-2; 10 bases are a match to TRBD1. Per the germline V gene, CDR1 is MNHEY and CDR2 is SMNVEV (reference sequence). With V trimmed by 5 bases and J by 5 bases, 8 bases remained unmatched. The CDR3 runs 16 residues. This CDR3 reads CASSPPGQGYTGELFF. Here the CDR3 DNA reads TGTGCCAGCAGTCCGCCGGGACAGGGGTATACCGGGGAGCTGTTTTTT.

CDR3 nucleotide sequence: TGCGCCAGCAGCTCGCTAGCGGGAGTAGAGTATGAGCAGTTCTTC. It specifies CASSSLAGVEYEQFF. The chain is built from TRBV5-1 and TRBJ2-1, with 10 nucleotides matching TRBD2. Per the germline V gene, CDR1 is SGHRS and CDR2 is YFSETQ. The CDR3 sequence is 15 residues long. Germline trimming cut 3 bases from V and 8 bases from J; bases unmatched to any gene: 8.

The V gene is TRBV5-6, the J gene TRBJ1-5; D possibly corresponds to TRBD1 (5 bases). The V gene's germline CDR1 is SGHDT and CDR2 YYEEEE. V shed 1 base and J shed 9 bases, with 14 bases lying between them. The length of the CDR3 is 14 residues. DNA of the CDR3: TGTGCCAGCAGCTTGTACTGGGACGGAGGGCCCCAGCATTTT. Translated: CASSLYWDGGPQHF. The variable domain in full, with the rest retrieved from reference TRBV5-6 and TRBJ1-5, is DAGVTQSPTHLIKTRGQQVTLRCSPKSGHDTVSWYQQALGQGPQFIFQYYEEEERQRGNFPDRFSGHQFPNYSSELNVNALLLGDSALYLCASSLYWDGGPQHFGDGTRLSIL.

The V and J genes are TRBV2 and TRBJ1-2; the D is unclear. With 3 bases removed from V and 5 bases from J, the gap between germline ends came to 4 bases. The CDR3 contains 11 residues. CDR1 and CDR2 (germline): SNHLY, FYNNEI. This CDR3 is CASSDGYGYTF. The CDR3 nucleotides are TGTGCCAGCAGTGATGGGTATGGCTACACCTTC.

This chain joins TRBV30 and TRBJ2-5; no clear D. Trimming pared 2 bases from V and 0 bases from J, leaving 7 bases between. Germline assignment: CDR1 GTSNPN and CDR2 SVGIG (reference sequence). The CDR3 has 13 amino acids. The chain's CDR3 is CAWSSQNQETQYF. The CDR3 coding sequence is TGTGCCTGGAGTTCGCAGAACCAAGAGACCCAGTACTTC.

The V call is TRBV7-9, the J call TRBJ1-1, with D uncertain. Germline-derived CDR1 and CDR2 are SEHNR and FQNEAQ (reference sequence). The CDR3 length is 11 residues. The germline V and J ends were trimmed by 3 bases and 7 bases, with 6 bases remaining between them. The CDR3: CASSFLSEAFF. The CDR3 DNA reads as TGTGCCAGCAGCTTTCTCAGTGAAGCTTTCTTT.

The V gene is TRBV6-5, the J gene TRBJ1-2; 10 bases are shared with TRBD1. V shed 0 bases and J 4 bases; nucleotides not matched to a gene: 5. Germline CDR1 MNHEY, CDR2 SVGAGI. The CDR3 consists of 16 residues. The CDR3 loop is CASSYSGQGGSYGYTF. The CDR3, as DNA: TGTGCCAGCAGTTACTCCGGACAGGGGGGAAGCTATGGCTACACCTTC.

The chain carries TRBV18 and TRBJ1-3; possible D gene TRBD1, 5 bases. Germline-derived CDR1 and CDR2 are KGHSH and LQKENI. V dropped 2 bases and J dropped 0 bases, with 8 bases sitting between them. The CDR3 loop spans 15 amino acids. CDR3 region: CASSPDRTSGNTIYF. CDR3 DNA: TGTGCCAGCTCACCAGACAGAACCTCTGGAAACACCATATATTTT.

The CDR3 loop is CASSLYESTDTQYF. CDR3 DNA: TGTGCCAGCAGCTTATACGAAAGCACAGATACGCAGTATTTT. The chain couples TRBV7-2 to TRBJ2-3; no clear D gene. V gave up 2 bases and J gave up 0 bases, with 6 bases separating them. Germline values: CDR1 SGHTA, CDR2 FQGNSA. The CDR3 spans 14 residues.

This clone was seen a few times. The rearrangement joins TRBV5-4 to TRBJ2-5; 11 bases align to TRBD2. The V gene end was trimmed by 6 bases and the J gene end by 5 bases; junction bases not matched to a gene: 6. Germline CDR1 is SGHNT and CDR2 is YYREEE (reference sequence). CDR3 size: 14 residues. The CDR3 DNA sequence: TGTGCCAGCATGCTAGCGGGAGGAGTTGAGACCCAGTACTTC. Its translation: CASMLAGGVETQYF.

The rearrangement uses TRBV10-3 and TRBJ1-2; no definite D call. The V end lost 0 bases, the J end lost 4 bases, and 9 bases lay between the germline ends. CDR1 and CDR2 from the germline V gene are ENHRY and SYGVKD. The CDR3 is made up of 14 amino acids. The CDR3 DNA is TGTGCCATCAGTGAGTCTGCAGAAACCTATGGCTACACCTTC. Residues: CAISESAETYGYTF.

Only a few counts were recorded for this clone. The CDR3 does not end in the conserved phenylalanine or tryptophan, so this is likely a read error. Because the CDR3's place on the DNA is in doubt, the DNA is left out and the CDR3 is given as listed by TCRdb. The chain employs TRBV6-5 and TRBJ1-1. The CDR3 region is 9 residues in length, termini included. CDR1 is MNHEY, CDR2 SVGAGI, per germline. The CDR3: CASSSEFVR.

This rearrangement joins TRBV6-5 to TRBJ2-7; 9 nucleotides align to TRBD2. The V gene end was trimmed by 0 bases and the J gene end by 6 bases; junction bases not matched to a gene: 9. There are 16 residues in the CDR3. Germline V gives CDR1 MNHEY, CDR2 SVGAGI. CDR3 nucleotide sequence: TGTGCCAGCAGTTACTCGACTAGCGGCACCAAGGGCGAGCAGTACTTC. Protein sequence: CASSYSTSGTKGEQYF.

This clone was counted between two and nine times. V gene TRBV7-2 combines with J gene TRBJ2-7; maybe TRBD1 (5 bases). CDR1 is SGHTA and CDR2 is FQGNSA in the germline V gene. The germline V and J ends were trimmed by 4 bases and 7 bases, with 17 bases remaining between them. This CDR3 has 14 residues. The CDR3 loop is CASSSGRPGLEQYF. The CDR3 nucleotides read TGTGCCAGCAGCTCAGGCAGGCCAGGGCTAGAGCAGTACTTC.

This clone was recorded a few times. The rearrangement uses TRBV30 and TRBJ1-2; the D is unclear. The germline V gene encodes CDR1 GTSNPN and CDR2 SVGIG (reference sequence). V was trimmed by 0 bases and J by 7 bases, leaving 12 bases between them. The CDR3 extends over 13 amino acids. CDR3 coding DNA: TGTGCCTGGAGTGTATCGGGGAGTGGTGGCTACACCTTC. Amino acids: CAWSVSGSGGYTF.

This clone was observed a few times. The chain links TRBV7-9 to TRBJ2-4; TRBD2 might be the D (5 bases). V was shortened by 5 bases and J by 8 bases, with 16 bases between the two germline ends. The CDR3 totals 14 residues. The germline gives CDR1 SEHNR, CDR2 FQNEAQ (reference sequence). The CDR3 is CASSRVPPGDIQYF. In DNA form, the CDR3 reads TGTGCCAGCAGCCGCGTCCCCCCCGGGGACATTCAGTACTTC.

This clone was picked up a small number of times. The chain uses TRBV27 and TRBJ2-5, with 9 bases aligning to TRBD2. CDR1 and CDR2 (germline): MNHEY, SMNVEV (reference sequence). The V and J ends lost 6 bases and 5 bases, in that order; junction bases with no gene match: 10. The CDR3 totals 15 residues. The CDR3 DNA sequence: TGTGCCAGCAGAATGGGTAGCGGGAGACGTGAGACCCAGTACTTC. This sequence encodes CASRMGSGRRETQYF.

The rearrangement uses TRBV7-9 and TRBJ1-1, with TRBD1 identical over 9 bases. The CDR3 totals 13 residues. The trim removed 6 bases at V and 4 bases at J, leaving 3 bases unmatched. Germline CDR1 SEHNR, CDR2 FQNEAQ (reference sequence). CDR3 sequence: CASRQGAITEAFF. As DNA, the CDR3 is TGTGCCAGCAGACAGGGGGCTATCACTGAAGCTTTCTTT.

This clone was seen a handful of times. This rearrangement joins TRBV7-9 to TRBJ2-7, with no clear D. This CDR3 is 13 amino acids long. The V end was cut by 1 base, the J end by 5 bases, with 9 bases between. Germline CDR1 reads SEHNR; CDR2 reads FQNEAQ (reference sequence). The CDR3 loop is CASSLVVSNEQYF. CDR3 nucleotides: TGTGCCAGCAGCTTAGTCGTGTCAAACGAGCAGTACTTC.

This chain links TRBV7-2 with TRBJ2-1; D uncertain. The CDR3 runs to 12 residues. Germline CDR1 is SGHTA and CDR2 is FQGNSA. Trimming pared 3 bases from V and 9 bases from J, leaving 9 bases between. The chain's CDR3 is CASSFRAGEQFF. CDR3 nucleotide sequence: TGTGCCAGCAGCTTTAGGGCAGGTGAGCAGTTCTTC.

This clone was seen more than once but under ten times. The chain is built from TRBV6-5 and TRBJ1-1; D gene ambiguous. CDR3 size: 16 residues. The germline V gene encodes CDR1 MNHEY and CDR2 SVGAGI. V was cut by 0 bases and J by 0 bases, with 11 bases left in between. The DNA of the CDR3 is TGTGCCAGCAGTTACTCAGTATCGGCGTTGAACACTGAAGCTTTCTTT. It encodes CASSYSVSALNTEAFF.

This clone was counted only a few times. This chain uses TRBV18 with TRBJ1-1; no reliable D call. The CDR3 runs to 14 residues. V lost 2 bases and J 4 bases, leaving 11 bases between the germline ends. Germline CDR1 and CDR2: KGHSH and LQKENI. CDR3 nucleotide sequence: TGTGCCAGCTCACCAGCACCCCCGGGCACTGAAGCTTTCTTT. Amino acid sequence: CASSPAPPGTEAFF. The full variable domain, with the rest looked up from reference TRBV18 and TRBJ1-1, is NAGVMQNPRHLVRRRGQEARLRCSPMKGHSHVYWYRQLPEEGLKFMVYLQKENIIDESGMPKERFSAEFPKEGPSILRIQQVVRGDSAAYFCASSPAPPGTEAFFGQGTRLTVV.

In this sample, this clone turned up a few times. The V call is TRBV4-1, the J call TRBJ2-1; D is unclear. Trimming cost V 1 base and J 11 bases, with 6 bases left between them. The CDR3 is 11 amino acids. The germline V gene encodes CDR1 MGHRA and CDR2 YSYEKL. CDR3 DNA: TGCGCCAGCAGCCAAGCTAATAAGCAGTTCTTC. Translated, it gives CASSQANKQFF.

J is TRBJ2-7 and V is TRBV5-1; TRBD1 matches at 8 bases. The V gene's germline CDR1 is SGHRS and CDR2 YFSETQ. This CDR3 is 13 amino acids long. Unmatched junction bases numbered 3, after V lost 4 bases and J lost 3 bases. The DNA for the CDR3 is TGCGCCAGCAGCCGACAGGGGCTCTACGAGCAGTACTTC. Translating gives CASSRQGLYEQYF.